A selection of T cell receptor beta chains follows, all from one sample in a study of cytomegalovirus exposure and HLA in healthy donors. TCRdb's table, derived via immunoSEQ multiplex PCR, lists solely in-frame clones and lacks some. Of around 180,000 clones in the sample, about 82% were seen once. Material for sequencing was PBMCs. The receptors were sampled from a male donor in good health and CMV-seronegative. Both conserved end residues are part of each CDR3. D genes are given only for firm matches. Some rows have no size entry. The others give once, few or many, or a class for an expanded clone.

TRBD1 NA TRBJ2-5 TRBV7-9 CASSFGTGLGETQYF TGTGCCAGCAGCTTTGGGACAGGCCTAGGGGAGACCCAGTACTTC
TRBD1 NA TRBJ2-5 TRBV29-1 CSVEDGQGAETQYF TGCAGCGTTGAAGATGGTCAGGGGGCGGAGACCCAGTACTTC
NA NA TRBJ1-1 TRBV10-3 CAISDYQGYPEAFF TGTGCCATCAGTGACTACCAGGGGTACCCTGAAGCTTTCTTT
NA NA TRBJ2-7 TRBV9 CASSLRDTSYEQYF TGTGCCAGCAGCCTCCGGGACACTAGCTACGAGCAGTACTTC
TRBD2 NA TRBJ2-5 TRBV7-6 CASSLAGSGQETQYF TGTGCCAGCAGCTTAGCGGGTAGCGGGCAAGAGACCCAGTACTTC
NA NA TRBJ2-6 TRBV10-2 CASLPDSGANVLTF TGCGCCAGCCTCCCAGACTCTGGGGCCAACGTCCTGACTTTC
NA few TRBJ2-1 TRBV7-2 CASSPYYAEQFF TGTGCCAGCAGCCCTTACTATGCTGAGCAGTTCTTC
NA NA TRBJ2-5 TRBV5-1 CASSRDGVAGLPSSRTQYF TGCGCCAGCAGCCGTGACGGAGTTGCGGGACTCCCATCCTCAAGGACCCAGTACTTC
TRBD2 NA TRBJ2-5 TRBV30 CAWSQRGTGETQYF TGTGCCTGGAGCCAGCGGGGGACGGGAGAGACCCAGTACTTC
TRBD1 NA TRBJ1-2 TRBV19 CASGTDLLYGYTF TGTGCCAGTGGGACAGACCTCCTCTATGGCTACACCTTC
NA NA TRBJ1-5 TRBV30 CAWSRDTDQPQHF TGTGCCTGGTCCCGGGACACCGATCAGCCCCAGCATTTT
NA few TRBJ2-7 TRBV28 CASSSPGQGINEQYF TGTGCCAGCAGTTCCCCAGGGCAGGGGATCAACGAGCAGTACTTC
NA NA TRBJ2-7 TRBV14 CASSQSGQPGSYEQYF TGTGCCAGCAGCCAATCCGGACAACCTGGATCCTACGAGCAGTACTTC
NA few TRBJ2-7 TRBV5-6 CASSLGQLYEQYF TGTGCCAGCAGCCTAGGACAGCTCTACGAGCAGTACTTC
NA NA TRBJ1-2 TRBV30 CAWSVRGREEFYGYTF TGTGCCTGGAGTGTACGTGGGAGGGAAGAATTCTATGGCTACACCTTC
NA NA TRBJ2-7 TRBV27 CARTQWAYEQYF TGTGCCAGGACACAGTGGGCCTACGAGCAGTACTTC
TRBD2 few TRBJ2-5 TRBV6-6 CASSYLAGGVETQYF TGTGCCAGCAGTTATCTAGCGGGGGGCGTAGAGACCCAGTACTTC
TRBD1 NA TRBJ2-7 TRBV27 CASSLWTGSMLVEQYF TGTGCCAGCAGTTTATGGACAGGGTCAATGTTAGTCGAGCAGTACTTC
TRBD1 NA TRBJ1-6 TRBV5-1 CASHSGDRDIGFGGSPLHF TGCGCCAGCCACTCGGGGGACAGGGATATCGGCTTCGGTGGTTCACCCCTCCACTTT
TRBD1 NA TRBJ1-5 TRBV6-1 CASSGRDRGPNQPQHF TGTGCCAGCAGTGGACGGGACAGGGGGCCGAATCAGCCCCAGCATTTT
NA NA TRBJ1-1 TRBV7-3 CATQGIRNTEAFF TGTGCCACCCAGGGGATCCGGAACACTGAAGCTTTCTTT
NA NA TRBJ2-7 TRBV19 CASSYSNRDSYEQYF TGTGCCAGTAGCTATTCAAACAGGGATTCCTACGAGCAGTACTTC
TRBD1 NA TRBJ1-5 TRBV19 CATGQGNQPQHF TGTGCCACGGGACAGGGCAATCAGCCCCAGCATTTT
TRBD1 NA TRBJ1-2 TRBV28 CASLQGYGYPF TGTGCCAGTTTACAGGGGTATGGCTACCCCTTC
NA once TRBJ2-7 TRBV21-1 CASRLVGRGQLSYEQYF TGTGCCAGCAGGCTCGTTGGAAGGGGACAGCTCTCCTACGAGCAGTACTTC
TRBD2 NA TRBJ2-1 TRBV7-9 CASSSHTGGTSLIDEQFF TGTGCCAGCAGCTCCCACACCGGGGGGACTAGTCTTATCGATGAGCAGTTCTTC
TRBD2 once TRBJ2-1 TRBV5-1 CASSLEGLAGGQFNEQFF TGCGCCAGCAGCTTGGAGGGACTAGCGGGGGGGCAATTTAATGAGCAGTTCTTC
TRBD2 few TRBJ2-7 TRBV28 CASSLASGSITYEQYF TGTGCCAGCAGTTTGGCTAGCGGGAGCATCACCTACGAGCAGTACTTC
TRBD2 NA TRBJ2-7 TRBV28 CASSLSGGDPFLRARF TGTGCCAGCAGTTTAAGCGGGGGGGACCCTTTCCTACGAGCACGGTTC
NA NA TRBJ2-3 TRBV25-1 CASSSPGTDTQYF TGTGCCAGCAGTTCGCCGGGCACAGATACGCAGTATTTT
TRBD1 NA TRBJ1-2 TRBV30 CAWSGGGGYGYTF TGTGCCTGGAGTGGAGGGGGCGGCTATGGCTACACCTTC